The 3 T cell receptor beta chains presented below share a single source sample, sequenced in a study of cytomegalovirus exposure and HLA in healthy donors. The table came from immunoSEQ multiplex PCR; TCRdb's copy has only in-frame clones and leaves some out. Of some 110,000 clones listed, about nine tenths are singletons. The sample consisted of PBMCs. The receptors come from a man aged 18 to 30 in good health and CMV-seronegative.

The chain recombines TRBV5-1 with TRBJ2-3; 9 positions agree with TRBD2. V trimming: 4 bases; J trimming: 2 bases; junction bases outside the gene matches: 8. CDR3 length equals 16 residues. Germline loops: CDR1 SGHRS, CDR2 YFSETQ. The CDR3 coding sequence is TGCGCCAGCAGCCCAGTGACTAGCGGAACCACAGATACGCAGTATTTT. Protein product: CASSPVTSGTTDTQYF.

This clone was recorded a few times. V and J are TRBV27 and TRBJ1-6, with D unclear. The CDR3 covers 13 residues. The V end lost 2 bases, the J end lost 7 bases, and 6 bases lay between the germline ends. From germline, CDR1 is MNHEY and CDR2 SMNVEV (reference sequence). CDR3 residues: CASSLIANSPLHF. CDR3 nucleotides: TGTGCCAGCAGTTTAATAGCCAATTCACCCCTCCACTTT.

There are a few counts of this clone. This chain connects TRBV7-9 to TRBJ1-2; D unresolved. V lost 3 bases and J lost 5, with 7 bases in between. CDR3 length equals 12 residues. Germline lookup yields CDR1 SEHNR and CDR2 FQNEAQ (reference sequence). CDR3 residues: CASSLDSYGYTF. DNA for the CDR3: TGTGCCAGCAGCTTGGACTCGTATGGCTACACCTTC.